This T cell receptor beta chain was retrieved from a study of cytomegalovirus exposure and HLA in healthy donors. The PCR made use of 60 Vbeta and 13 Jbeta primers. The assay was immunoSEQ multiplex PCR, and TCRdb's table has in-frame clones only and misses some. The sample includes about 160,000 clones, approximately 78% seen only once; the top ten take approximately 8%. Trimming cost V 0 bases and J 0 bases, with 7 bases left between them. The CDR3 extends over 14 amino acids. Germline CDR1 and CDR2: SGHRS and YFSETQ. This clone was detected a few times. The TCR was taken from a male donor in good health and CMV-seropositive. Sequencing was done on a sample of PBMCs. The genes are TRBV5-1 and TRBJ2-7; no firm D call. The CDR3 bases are TGCGCCAGCAGCTTGGTTCCATCCTCCTACGAGCAGTACTTC. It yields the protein CASSLVPSSYEQYF. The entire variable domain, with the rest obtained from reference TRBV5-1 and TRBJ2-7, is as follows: KAGVTQTPRYLIKTRGQQVTLSCSPISGHRSVSWYQQTPGQGLQFLFEYFSETQRNKGNFPGRFSGRQFSNSRSEMNVSTLELGDSALYLCASSLVPSSYEQYFGPGTRLTVT.